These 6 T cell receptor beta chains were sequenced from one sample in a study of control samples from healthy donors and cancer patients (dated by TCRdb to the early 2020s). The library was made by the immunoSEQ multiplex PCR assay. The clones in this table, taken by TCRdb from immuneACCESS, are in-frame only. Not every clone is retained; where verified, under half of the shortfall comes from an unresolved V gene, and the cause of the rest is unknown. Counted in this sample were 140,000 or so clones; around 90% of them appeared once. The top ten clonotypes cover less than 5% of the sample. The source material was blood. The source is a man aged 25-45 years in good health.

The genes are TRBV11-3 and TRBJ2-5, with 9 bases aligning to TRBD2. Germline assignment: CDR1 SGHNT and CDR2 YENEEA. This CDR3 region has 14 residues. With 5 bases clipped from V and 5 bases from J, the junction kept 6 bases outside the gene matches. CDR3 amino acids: CASSRSGSRETQYF. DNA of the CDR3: TGTGCCAGCAGCCGTAGCGGGAGTCGGGAGACCCAGTACTTC. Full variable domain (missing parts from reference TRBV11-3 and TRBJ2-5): EAGVVQSPRYKIIEKKQPVAFWCNPISGHNTLYWYLQNLGQGPELLIRYENEEAVDDSQLPKDRFSAERLKGVDSTLKIQPAELGDSAVYLCASSRSGSRETQYFGPGTRLLVL.

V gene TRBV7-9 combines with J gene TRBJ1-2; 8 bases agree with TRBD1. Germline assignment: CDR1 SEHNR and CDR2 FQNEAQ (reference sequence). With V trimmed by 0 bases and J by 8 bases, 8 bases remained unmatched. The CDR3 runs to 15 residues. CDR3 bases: TGTGCCAGCAGCTTAGCATCCTCTGACAGGGGCGGCTACACCTTC. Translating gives CASSLASSDRGGYTF.

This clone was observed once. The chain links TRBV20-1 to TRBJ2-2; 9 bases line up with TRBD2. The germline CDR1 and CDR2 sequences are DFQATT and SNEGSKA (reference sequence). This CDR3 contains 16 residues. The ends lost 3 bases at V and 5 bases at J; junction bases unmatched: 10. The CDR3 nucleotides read TGCAGTGCTAGTTCGGGTAGCGGGGGTAGGACCGGGGAGCTGTTTTTT. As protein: CSASSGSGGRTGELFF.

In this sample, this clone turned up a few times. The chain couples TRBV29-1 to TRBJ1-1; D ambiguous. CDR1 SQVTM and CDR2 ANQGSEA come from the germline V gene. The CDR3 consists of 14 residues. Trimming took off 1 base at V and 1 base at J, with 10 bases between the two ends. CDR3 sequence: CSVEVGRGNTEAFF. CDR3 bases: TGCAGCGTTGAAGTTGGGAGAGGGAACACTGAAGCTTTCTTT. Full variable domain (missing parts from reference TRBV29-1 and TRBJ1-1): SAVISQKPSRDICQRGTSLTIQCQVDSQVTMMFWYRQQPGQSLTLIATANQGSEATYESGFVIDKFPISRPNLTFSTLTVSNMSPEDSSIYLCSVEVGRGNTEAFFGQGTRLTVV.

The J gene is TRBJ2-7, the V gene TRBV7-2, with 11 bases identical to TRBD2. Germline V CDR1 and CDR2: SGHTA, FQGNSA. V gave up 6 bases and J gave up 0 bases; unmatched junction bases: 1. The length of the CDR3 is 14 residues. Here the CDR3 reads CASRGTSGSYEQYF. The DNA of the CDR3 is TGTGCCAGCAGGGGGACTAGCGGCTCCTACGAGCAGTACTTC.

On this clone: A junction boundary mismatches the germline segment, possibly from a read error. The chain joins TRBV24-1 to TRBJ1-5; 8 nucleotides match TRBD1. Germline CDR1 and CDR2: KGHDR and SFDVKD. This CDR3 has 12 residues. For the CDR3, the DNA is TGTGCCACCAGTGATCCCGGGACAGGCCTCCGCTTT. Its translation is CATSDPGTGLRF.